The 21 T cell receptor beta chains below all came from one sample that was sequenced in a study of tissue T cells after allogeneic stem cell transplantation. Time point defined: mouse harvest day 7 after allogeneic transplant. Tail vein injection delivered 10^7 T-cell-depleted bone marrow cells and 10^6 splenic CD5+ T cells. TCRdb keeps only in-frame clones here, not all; method: immunoSEQ multiplex PCR. In the table there are over 6,500 clones, 40% to 50% of which are singletons. Sequenced material: gut tissue. The receptors originated from a female BALB/c mouse given C57BL/6 T cells with graft-versus-host disease after an allogeneic hematopoietic cell transplant.

This clone was seen more than once but under ten times. All gene names here are mouse names. The read ends 1 residue shy of where the CDR3 ends; the end is completed using the germline J gene. The chain employs TRBV16 and TRBJ1-2; 7 nucleotides agree with TRBD1. Germline V gene data show CDR1 as SGHSA and CDR2 as FRNQAP. J was trimmed by 4 bases and V by 6 bases; bases with no gene match: 5. The CDR3 sequence is 13 residues long. The CDR3 here is CASSHRGGSDYTF. The covered CDR3 bases are TGTGCAAGCAGTCACAGGGGAGGCTCCGACTACACC.

This clone turned up a few times. Gene labels here are mouse ones. The read ends 1 residue before the CDR3 terminus; that terminus is restored from the germline J gene. The rearrangement joins TRBV16 to TRBJ2-7; TRBD1 matches 7 bases. Trimming removed 1 base from V and 3 bases from J; junction bases left unmatched: 0. The length of the CDR3 is 13 residues. Germline loops: CDR1 SGHSA, CDR2 FRNQAP. The part of the CDR3 DNA that was read is TGTGCAAGCAGCTTAGGACAGGGCTATGAACAGTAC. It translates to CASSLGQGYEQY. The full CDR3 protein is CASSLGQGYEQYF.

This clone turned up a few times. Mouse gene names and germline throughout. The CDR3 is CASSGDWLSQNTLYF. The DNA read from the CDR3 is TGTGCCAGCAGTGGGGACTGGCTTAGTCAAAACACCTTGTAC. The chain is built from TRBV19 and TRBJ2-4; 8 bases map to TRBD2. Read data end 1 residue before the CDR3 end; the end is taken from the germline J gene. The CDR3 totals 15 residues. CDR1 is FNHDT and CDR2 is SITEND in the germline V gene (reference sequence). V lost 4 bases and J lost 0; bases outside the gene matches: 4.

As regards this clone: The listed genes are named as in mouse. Coverage ceases 1 residue before the CDR3 finishes, and the germline J gene fills in the end. The V gene is TRBV23, the J gene TRBJ2-2. Germline V gene sequence: CDR1 KGHTA, CDR2 FQNQQP. This CDR3 is 13 amino acids long. CDR3 bases read: TGCTCCAGCAGTCAAGCAAACACCGGGCAGCTCTAC. This translates into CSSSQANTGQLY. The complete CDR3 protein is CSSSQANTGQLYF.

This clone was recorded a few times. Genes and germline are mouse. From the germline J gene comes the end of the CDR3, since the read stops 1 residue before it. The rearrangement uses TRBV26 and TRBJ2-7, with 9 bases that match TRBD1. The CDR3 consists of 13 residues. The germline V gene encodes CDR1 KGHPV and CDR2 FQNQEV (reference sequence). V lost 4 bases, J lost 3 bases, and 1 base stayed unmatched. The CDR3 loop is CASSPGQGYEQYF. Partial CDR3 DNA: TGTGCCAGCAGTCCGGGACAGGGCTATGAACAGTAC.

Details on this clone: The genes and germline here are from mouse. The read ends 1 residue before the CDR3 terminus; that terminus is restored from the germline J gene. Other DNA sequences within the sample encode an identical CDR3. The V call is TRBV26, the J call TRBJ1-6; D is undetermined. TRBJ1-6 is an open reading frame whose function is uncertain. The CDR3 is 12 amino acids. Trimming removed 6 bases from V and 6 bases from J, with 6 bases in between. CDR1 and CDR2 (germline): KGHPV, FQNQEV (reference sequence). CDR3 bases read: TGTGCCAGCAGCCTAGGTAATTCGCCCCTCTAC. The encoded protein is CASSLGNSPLY. The whole CDR3 is CASSLGNSPLYF.

Notes on this clone: Mouse germline and gene names are used. The CDR3 extends 1 residue past the end of the read, so its final part is completed from the germline J gene. This chain connects TRBV3 to TRBJ1-1; D might be TRBD1 (6 bases). There are 14 residues in the CDR3. Germline CDR1 SNHLY, CDR2 FYNGKV (reference sequence). Trimming took 2 bases from V and 4 from J, leaving 11 bases between them. CDR3 protein: CASSLRGTGTEVFF. Incomplete CDR3 DNA: TGTGCCAGCAGCTTAAGGGGGACTGGCACAGAAGTCTTC.

This clone showed up just once. Genes and germline come from the mouse. The read stops 1 residue short of the end of the CDR3; the missing end is completed from the germline J gene. V and J are TRBV23 and TRBJ2-1; the D call of TRBD2 is as the table states it, not checked on the DNA. This CDR3 spans 15 amino acids. The germline V gene has CDR1 KGHTA and CDR2 FQNQQP. The CDR3 loop reads CSSSQSWGNYAEQFF. CDR3 bases read: TGCTCCAGCAGTCAATCGTGGGGGAACTATGCTGAGCAGTTC. Supplemented by reference TRBV23 and TRBJ2-1, the full variable domain reads DAAVTQKPRYLIKMKGQEAEMKCIPEKGHTAVFWYQQKQSKELKFLIYFQNQQPLDQIDMVKERFSAVCPSSSLCSLGIRTCEAEDSALYLCSSSQSWGNYAEQFFGPGTRLTVL.

This clone was counted a few times. Gene names are the mouse ones. The read terminates 1 residue before the CDR3 end, so the remaining end is supplied by the germline J gene. V is TRBV2 and J is TRBJ2-7; 11 nucleotides align to TRBD2. This CDR3 has 16 residues. In germline, CDR1 is LGHNA, CDR2 YSYQKL. With 0 bases clipped from V and 4 bases from J, the junction kept 5 bases outside the gene matches. Incomplete CDR3 DNA: TGTGCCAGCAGCCAAGAAGGATGGACTGGGGGGTATGAACAGTAC. This encodes CASSQEGWTGGYEQY. The entire CDR3 protein is CASSQEGWTGGYEQYF.

In the case of this clone: Any gene name here is a mouse gene name. Sequencing ends 1 residue short of the CDR3 end; the germline J gene provides the rest. The chain links TRBV26 to TRBJ2-1; D is ambiguous. The CDR3 runs to 12 residues. The V gene's germline CDR1 is KGHPV and CDR2 FQNQEV (reference sequence). V lost 3 bases to trimming and J lost 3 bases, with 3 bases between them. The CDR3 bases that were read are TGTGCCAGCAGTCTCCCCTATGCTGAGCAGTTC. Translating it yields CASSLPYAEQF. The entire CDR3 protein is CASSLPYAEQFF.

In this sample, this clone turned up a few times. All gene names here are mouse names. The read ends 1 residue before the CDR3 terminus; that terminus is restored from the germline J gene. The chain couples TRBV5 to TRBJ2-5; 7 bases match TRBD2. The junction had 2 bases not matched to a gene; V was cut back by 0 bases and J by 2 bases. This CDR3 is built from 15 residues. Germline V gene sequence: CDR1 LGHNA, CDR2 YNLKQL (reference sequence). CDR3 DNA (partial): TGTGCCAGCAGCCAAGATTGGGGGGTCCAAGACACCCAGTAC. Protein: CASSQDWGVQDTQY. The full CDR3 protein reads CASSQDWGVQDTQYF.

Comments on this clone: Genes here carry mouse names. From the germline J gene comes the end of the CDR3, since the read stops 1 residue before it. This chain connects TRBV17 to TRBJ1-1; TRBD1 matches at 9 bases. J lost 6 bases, V lost 3 bases, and 2 bases had no gene match. The germline V gene has CDR1 MNHDT and CDR2 YYDKIL. CDR3 length equals 13 residues. CDR3 bases read: TGTGCTAGCAGTAGGGACAGGGGAGCAGAAGTCTTC. Amino acid sequence: CASSRDRGAEVF. The CDR3 in its entirety is CASSRDRGAEVFF.

As regards this clone: Gene names and germline refer to mouse. The read finishes 1 residue shy of the CDR3 end, and the germline J gene is used to complete it. The chain recombines TRBV24 with TRBJ2-4, with 12 nucleotides matching TRBD2. With 3 bases clipped from V and 5 bases from J, the junction kept 3 bases outside the gene matches. Germline CDR1 KGHTA, CDR2 FRNEEI. This CDR3 has 15 amino acids. The sequenced part of the CDR3 DNA is TGTGCCAGCAGTCTCCAGGGACTGGGGGGAAACACCTTGTAC. Amino acid sequence: CASSLQGLGGNTLY. From start to end, the CDR3 is CASSLQGLGGNTLYF.

Of note for this clone: The genes and germline here are from mouse. Read sequence stops 1 residue before the CDR3 end, and the germline J gene provides the missing end. The rearrangement joins TRBV26 to TRBJ2-4; D possibly uses TRBD1 or TRBD2 (5 bases each). CDR3 size: 13 residues. V dropped 4 bases and J dropped 7 bases, with 12 bases sitting between them. Germline CDR1 is KGHPV and CDR2 is FQNQEV (reference sequence). The CDR3 bases that were read are TGTGCCAGCAGTCCCGGCCCGGGGGACACCTTGTAC. Amino acid sequence: CASSPGPGDTLY. The CDR3, in full, reads CASSPGPGDTLYF.

Points on this clone: Each gene name is a mouse one. The read falls 1 residue short of the CDR3 end, and the missing part is taken from the germline J gene. The chain employs TRBV26 and TRBJ2-5, with D possibly being TRBD1 (8 bases). This CDR3 comprises 14 residues. The ends were cut back, 3 bases at V and 5 bases at J, with 12 bases in the middle. Germline loops: CDR1 KGHPV, CDR2 FQNQEV (reference sequence). The covered CDR3 bases are TGTGCCAGCAGTCTCACAGGGGGGGGAGACACCCAGTAC. The encoded protein is CASSLTGGGDTQY. The full CDR3 protein reads CASSLTGGGDTQYF.

On this clone itself: Any gene name here is a mouse gene name. The observed sequence ends 1 residue before the CDR3 terminus, with the missing tail filled in from the germline J gene. The chain recombines TRBV15 with TRBJ2-5; D is undetermined. The CDR3 runs to 13 residues. The germline V and J ends were trimmed by 2 bases and 3 bases, with 6 bases remaining between them. Germline assignment: CDR1 SGHND and CDR2 FRSKSL. The CDR3 protein is CASSLSSQDTQYF. The part of the CDR3 DNA that was read is TGTGCCAGCAGTTTATCCAGTCAAGACACCCAGTAC.

This clone has more than one count but fewer than ten. Germline and genes: mouse. The CDR3 extends 1 residue past the end of the read, so its final part is completed from the germline J gene. The chain joins TRBV26 to TRBJ1-1, with D hard to call. The V end was cut by 2 bases, the J end by 0 bases, with 4 bases between. Germline loops: CDR1 KGHPV, CDR2 FQNQEV (reference sequence). The CDR3 covers 13 residues. The CDR3 bases that were read are TGTGCCAGCAGTCTGAATCCAAACACAGAAGTCTTC. This gives the protein CASSLNPNTEVF. The CDR3 reads in full as CASSLNPNTEVFF.

About this clone: Each gene name is a mouse one. The CDR3 spells CASSGLGGRSQDTQYF. CDR3 DNA (partial): TGTGCCAGCAGTGGACTGGGGGGGCGGAGCCAAGACACCCAGTAC. This chain links TRBV13-3 with TRBJ2-5; 12 bases match TRBD2. Sequencing ends 1 residue short of the CDR3 end; the germline J gene provides the rest. There are 16 residues in the CDR3. With V trimmed by 3 bases and J by 2 bases, 4 bases remained unmatched. The V gene's germline CDR1 is NNHDY and CDR2 SYVADS. The full variable domain, completed using reference TRBV13-3 and TRBJ2-5, is EAAVTQSPRSKVAVTGGKVTLSCHQTNNHDYMYWYRQDTGHGLRLIHYSYVADSTEKGDIPDGYKASRPSQENFSLILELASLSQTAVYFCASSGLGGRSQDTQYFGPGTRLLVL.

As for this clone: Gene names and germline match the mouse. The CDR3 end lies 1 residue beyond the end of the read and is filled in from the germline J gene. V is TRBV15 and J is TRBJ2-3; 8 positions agree with TRBD2. Per germline, CDR1 SGHND and CDR2 FRSKSL. The CDR3 totals 12 residues. V was clipped by 8 bases and J by 3 bases; unmatched bases: 1. The sequenced part of the CDR3 DNA is TGTGCCAGCCGGGGGGGCGCAGAAACGCTGTAT. Its protein product is CASRGGAETLY. The full CDR3 sequence reads CASRGGAETLYF.

The table lists this clone with a few counts. The gene symbols are mouse symbols. The CDR3 is cut off 1 residue early in the read; its end comes from the germline J gene. The rearrangement uses TRBV26 and TRBJ1-4; D is possibly TRBD1 (6 bases). The CDR3 runs 13 residues. The V gene lost 8 bases and the J gene lost 2 bases, with 9 bases spanning the gap. CDR1 is KGHPV, CDR2 FQNQEV, per germline (reference sequence). The part of the CDR3 DNA that was read is TGTGCCAGCGGGGACAAATCCAACGAAAGATTATTT. It specifies CASGDKSNERLF. The whole CDR3 protein reads CASGDKSNERLFF.

The table lists this clone with a few counts. Gene names denote mouse genes. The read is 1 residue too short to cover the CDR3 end, so that end is filled in from the germline J gene. V usage is TRBV29 and J usage is TRBJ2-1, with D perhaps assigned TRBD1 or TRBD2 (5 bases each). This CDR3 has 13 amino acids. Trimming took 6 bases from V and 3 from J, leaving 9 bases between them. CDR1 MSHET and CDR2 SYDVDS come from the germline V gene. The part of the CDR3 DNA that was read is TGTGCTAGCAGCCACGGGGGCTATGCTGAGCAGTTC. This sequence encodes CASSHGGYAEQF. The entire CDR3 sequence reads CASSHGGYAEQFF.